Sequencing of this TCR beta chain was carried out in a study of T cells in Graves' hyperthyroidism and ophthalmopathy. Study-level background: Peripheral blood was drawn at first diagnosis, prior to all treatment.

Notes on the study in general: Ophthalmopathy could be told apart from stable hyperthyroidism with a 13 V-J model.

The sample, blood from the first hyperthyroidism diagnosis, precedes any ophthalmopathy symptoms. PBMCs came from more than 9 ml fresh peripheral blood. The ends were cut back, 0 bases at V and 9 bases at J, with 13 bases in the middle. The CDR3 has 14 amino acids. Germline CDR1 is SGDLS and CDR2 is YYNGEE. RNA transcripts yielded amplified TCR beta CDR3 regions. Researchers ran a first-round RT-PCR on the TCR CDR3 using the HTBI primer set. Each CDR3 protein gets one entry after TCRdb re-called the multiplex PCR reads with MiXCR. The sample records around 300,000 distinct CDR3 sequences, roughly 14% being singletons. On this clonotype: The antigen remains unidentified.

The V call is TRBV9, the J call TRBJ2-1; D may be TRBD1 (6 bases). Sequencing was performed on blood. The clonotype was recovered from a woman in her thirties with Graves' hyperthyroidism that later progressed to Graves' ophthalmopathy. The CDR3 loop is CASSVGGGFTEQFF. CDR3 sequence (DNA): TGTGCCAGCAGCGTAGGTGGGGGCTTCACTGAGCAGTTCTTC.